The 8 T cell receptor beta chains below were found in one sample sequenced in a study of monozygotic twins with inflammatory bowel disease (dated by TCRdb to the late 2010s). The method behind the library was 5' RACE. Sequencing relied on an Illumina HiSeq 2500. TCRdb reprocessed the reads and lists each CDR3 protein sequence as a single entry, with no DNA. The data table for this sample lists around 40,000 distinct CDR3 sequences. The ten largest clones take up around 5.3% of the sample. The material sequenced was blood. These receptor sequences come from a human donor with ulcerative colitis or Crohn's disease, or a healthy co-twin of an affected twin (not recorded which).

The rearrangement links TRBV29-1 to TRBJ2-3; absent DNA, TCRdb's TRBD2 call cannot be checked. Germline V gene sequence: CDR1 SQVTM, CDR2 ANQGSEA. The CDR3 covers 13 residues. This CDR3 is CSATTSGRDTQYF.

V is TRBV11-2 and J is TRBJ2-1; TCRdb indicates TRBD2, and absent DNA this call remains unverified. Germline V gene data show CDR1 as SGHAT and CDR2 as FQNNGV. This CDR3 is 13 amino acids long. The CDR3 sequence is CASSLESTSGEFF. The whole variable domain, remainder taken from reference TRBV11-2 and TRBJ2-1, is EAGVAQSPRYKIIEKRQSVAFWCNPISGHATLYWYQQILGQGPKLLIQFQNNGVVDDSQLPKDRFSAERLKGVDSTLKIQPAKLEDSAVYLCASSLESTSGEFFGPGTRLTVL.

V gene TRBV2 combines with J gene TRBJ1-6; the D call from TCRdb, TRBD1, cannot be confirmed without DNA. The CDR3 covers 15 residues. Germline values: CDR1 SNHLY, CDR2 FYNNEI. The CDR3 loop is CASSALGQDNSPLHF.

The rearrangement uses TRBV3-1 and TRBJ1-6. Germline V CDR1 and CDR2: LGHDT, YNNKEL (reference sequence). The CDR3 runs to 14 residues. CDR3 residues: CASSAVLNNSPLHF. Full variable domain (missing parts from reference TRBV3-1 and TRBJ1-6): DTAVSQTPKYLVTQMGNDKSIKCEQNLGHDTMYWYKQDSKKFLKIMFSYNNKELIINETVPNRFSPKSPDKAHLNLHINSLELGDSAVYFCASSAVLNNSPLHFGNGTRLTVT.

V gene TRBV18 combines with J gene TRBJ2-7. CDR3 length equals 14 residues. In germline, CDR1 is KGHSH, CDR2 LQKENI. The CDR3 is CASSPEQGPYEQYF.

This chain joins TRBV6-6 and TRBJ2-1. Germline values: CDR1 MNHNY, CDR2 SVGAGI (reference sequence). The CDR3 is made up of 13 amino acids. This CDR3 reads CASSYTPRHEQFF.

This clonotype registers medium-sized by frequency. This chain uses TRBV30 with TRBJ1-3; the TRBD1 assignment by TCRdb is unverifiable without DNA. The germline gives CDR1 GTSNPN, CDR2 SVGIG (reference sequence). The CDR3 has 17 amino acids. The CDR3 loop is CAWSVRFLGDSGNTIYF. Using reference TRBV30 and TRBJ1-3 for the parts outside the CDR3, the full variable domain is SQTIHQWPATLVQPVGSPLSLECTVEGTSNPNLYWYRQAAGRGLQLLFYSVGIGQISSEVPQNLSASRPQDRQFILSSKKLLLSDSGFYLCAWSVRFLGDSGNTIYFGEGSWLTVV.

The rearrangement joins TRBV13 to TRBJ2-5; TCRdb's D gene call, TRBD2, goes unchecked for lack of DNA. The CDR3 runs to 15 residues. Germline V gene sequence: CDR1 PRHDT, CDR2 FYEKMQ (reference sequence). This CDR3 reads CASSLSSGRIGTQYF. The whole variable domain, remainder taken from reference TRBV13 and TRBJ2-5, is AAGVIQSPRHLIKEKRETATLKCYPIPRHDTVYWYQQGPGQDPQFLISFYEKMQSDKGSIPDRFSAQQFSDYHSELNMSSLELGDSALYFCASSLSSGRIGTQYFGPGTRLLVL.